These T cell receptor beta chains were read from a single sample in a study of blood T cell repertoires in COVID-19. Clones were sequenced by immunoSEQ multiplex PCR, and TCRdb holds only the in-frame ones, with some missing. Here the sample spans approximately 300,000 clones, roughly 90% being singletons. Input material: PBMCs or T cells enriched from blood (not recorded which). The receptors were sampled from a woman aged 25-40 years who had been exposed to COVID-19. CDR3s include the opening cysteine and the closing phenylalanine or tryptophan. Each record gives: J gene, D gene, V gene, clone size, CDR3 DNA, CDR3 protein. D genes are given only for firm matches. Size is stated for part of the rows, as once, few or many counts, or as a class when the clone is expanded.

TRBJ1-4	-	TRBV19	-	TGTGCCAGTAAAATGACAGGATTGACTAATGAAAAACTGTTTTTT	CASKMTGLTNEKLFF
TRBJ2-3	TRBD1	TRBV7-2	-	TGTGCCAGCAGCGTACCGGGACAGGGATATACGCAGTATTTT	CASSVPGQGYTQYF
TRBJ1-1	-	TRBV29-1	-	TGCAGCGTTGAAGGCGGGGGCACTGAAGCTTTCTTT	CSVEGGGTEAFF
TRBJ1-1	-	TRBV19	-	TGTGCCAGTAGTAGAGGGACTCTGTTGAACACTGAAGCTTTCTTT	CASSRGTLLNTEAFF
TRBJ1-3	-	TRBV19	-	TGTGCCAGTAAAGGGGATGGAAACACCATATATTTT	CASKGDGNTIYF
TRBJ1-6	TRBD1	TRBV4-3	-	TGCGCCAGCAGCCAAGACCCCGTTTCGACAGGGGGTGGACGGTCACCCCTCCACTTT	CASSQDPVSTGGGRSPLHF
TRBJ1-1	-	TRBV9	-	TGTGCCAGCAGCGTAGGCCAGGGCCGCACTGAAGCTTTCTTT	CASSVGQGRTEAFF
TRBJ1-6	TRBD1	TRBV19	-	TGTGCCAGCGAAGCCGGGACAGGGAATTCACCCCTCCACTTT	CASEAGTGNSPLHF
TRBJ1-6	TRBD1	TRBV18	-	TGTGCCAGCTCAGGCCTTCGGGACAGAGATTCACCCCTCCACTTT	CASSGLRDRDSPLHF
TRBJ2-3	-	TRBV6-2/TRBV6-3	-	TGTGCCAGCAGTCGACTGATCGGAGATACGCAGTATTTT	CASSRLIGDTQYF
TRBJ2-3	-	TRBV6-2/TRBV6-3	-	TGTGCCAGCAGTCATCCGCCCCTAACGAGCACAGATACGCAGTATTTT	CASSHPPLTSTDTQYF
TRBJ1-2	-	TRBV4-1	-	TGCGCCAGCAGCCAAGAAGTACAGGGCTATGGCTACACCTTC	CASSQEVQGYGYTF
TRBJ2-7	-	TRBV24-1	once	TGTGCCACCAGTGAGAGGGACGAGCAGTACTTC	CATSERDEQYF
TRBJ2-4	TRBD1	TRBV5-1	-	TGCGCCAGCAGCCGAGGGGGACAGCGAGACCTAATAGCCAAAAACATTCAGTACTTC	CASSRGGQRDLIAKNIQYF
TRBJ1-5	TRBD1	TRBV10-3	-	TGTGCCATCAGTGAGTCTTTTCAGGGGGGCAATCAGCCCCAGCATTTT	CAISESFQGGNQPQHF
TRBJ1-2	TRBD1	TRBV7-6	once	TGTGCCAGCAGCGAAGACGCAGGGGGCGACTATGGCTACACCTTC	CASSEDAGGDYGYTF
TRBJ1-5	-	TRBV27	once	TGTGCCAGCAGTGCCGACCGGGGTTTGCAGCCCCAGCATTTT	CASSADRGLQPQHF
TRBJ1-5	-	TRBV24-1	-	TGTGCCACCAGTGACCCACGACAGGGCAATCAGCCCCAGCATTTT	CATSDPRQGNQPQHF
TRBJ1-5	TRBD1	TRBV4-3	-	TGCGCCAGCAGCCAAGATAGAGCAGGGGGAAGCAATCAGCCCCAGCATTTT	CASSQDRAGGSNQPQHF
TRBJ2-1	TRBD2	TRBV20-1	-	TGCAGTGCTAGTCCGACTAGCGGCCCGATCAACAATGAGCAGTTCTTC	CSASPTSGPINNEQFF
TRBJ1-1	TRBD1	TRBV19	-	TGTGCCAGTAGTTCCCCGCCCGGGACAGGGGAGAACACTGAAGCTTTCTTT	CASSSPPGTGENTEAFF
TRBJ1-3	-	TRBV2	-	TGTGCCAGCAAAGGAGGGCCCTTCTCTGGAAACACCATATATTTT	CASKGGPFSGNTIYF